The text below deals with one T cell receptor beta chain. Its antigen is currently not known. Base qualities were left out, and no much larger clone turns up one base away. For sequencing of the TCRbeta CDR3 region, genomic DNA was extracted from the sorted cells. TCRbeta CDR3 regions were sequenced using the immunoSEQ Assay. The table was pulled from immuneACCESS by TCRdb, which kept in-frame rearrangements only. Such tables lose some clones; where checked, under half of the loss comes from unresolved V genes, and the rest has no known cause. This sample comprises 60,000 to 85,000 clones, 70% to 90% of them detected only once. The top ten hold roughly 4% of the sample. Patients with a history of autoimmune disease or receiving systemic immunosuppression were excluded from the trial. Peripheral blood for TCR sequencing was drawn from every dose cohort at baseline, at cycle 4 day 1 and at cycle 7 day 1. Samples came from an open-label, multicenter, first-in-human phase I dose-escalation trial of ivuxolimab. Adults with locally advanced or metastatic melanoma, renal cell, hepatocellular, or head and neck squamous cell carcinoma were enrolled in the trial. CD4+ and CD8+ T cells were sorted separately from peripheral blood before TCR sequencing.

These data come from a study of OX40 agonist ivuxolimab in advanced cancers. Study-level background: Ivuxolimab, which targeted the costimulatory receptor OX40 (CD134), was an agonistic, fully human IgG2 monoclonal antibody. Intravenous ivuxolimab was administered to patients every 2 weeks at six dose levels: 0.01, 0.1, 0.3, 1.5, 3 and 10 mg/kg. Patients were allowed to have had prior anti-PD-1, anti-PD-L1 or anti-CTLA-4 therapy, and 40% of the dose-escalation patients had previously received checkpoint inhibitors. A male proportion of roughly 80% and a mean age of approximately 62 years, ranging from roughly 23 to 90, were recorded for the dose-escalation cohort. Partial responses occurred in three dose-escalation patients: two with cutaneous melanoma and one with hepatocellular carcinoma. Of the approximately 54 dose-escalation patients, hepatocellular carcinoma was present in around 19, melanoma in roughly 15, renal cell carcinoma in 9 and head and neck cancer in 9. The monotherapy dose-escalation portion (N = 52 patients) of the phase I ivuxolimab trial is reported in the paper. The purpose of peripheral TCRbeta sequencing was to test whether ivuxolimab changed TCR sequence diversity and led to clonal T-cell expansion. Study-wide conclusions, independent of this receptor: Low levels of normalized T-cell clonal expansion were also seen in some patients who did not respond. Partial responders in the 0.1-3.0 mg/kg groups had among the lowest normalized peripheral clonal expansion, especially among CD8+ T cells. At doses from 0.1 to 3.0 mg/kg, clonal expansion was seen in both CD4+ and CD8+ blood T cells between baseline and week 6. After ivuxolimab, CD8+ T cells had more expanded clones than CD4+ T cells on average. Antigen specificity was not determined for the clonally expanded peripheral T cells.

According to the germline V gene, CDR1 reads SNHLY and CDR2 reads FYNNEI. The junction carries 13 bases between V and J, which are trimmed by 6 bases and 5 bases respectively. Including the terminal cysteine and phenylalanine, the CDR3 comprises 14 residues. Only the CDR3 DNA stays, 42 bases, in frame from base 1. Specimen: CD4+ or CD8+ T cells sorted from blood, collected in a trial of the OX40 agonist ivuxolimab. The clonotype originates from an adult with an advanced solid tumor such as melanoma, head and neck, liver or kidney cancer. The sequence joins TRBV2 to TRBJ2-2; TRBD1 might be the D gene, on 6 matching bases. The DNA sequence follows: TGTGCCAGCAGGGGACACGTTCGAACCGGGGAGCTGTTTTTT. It translates as CASRGHVRTGELFF.